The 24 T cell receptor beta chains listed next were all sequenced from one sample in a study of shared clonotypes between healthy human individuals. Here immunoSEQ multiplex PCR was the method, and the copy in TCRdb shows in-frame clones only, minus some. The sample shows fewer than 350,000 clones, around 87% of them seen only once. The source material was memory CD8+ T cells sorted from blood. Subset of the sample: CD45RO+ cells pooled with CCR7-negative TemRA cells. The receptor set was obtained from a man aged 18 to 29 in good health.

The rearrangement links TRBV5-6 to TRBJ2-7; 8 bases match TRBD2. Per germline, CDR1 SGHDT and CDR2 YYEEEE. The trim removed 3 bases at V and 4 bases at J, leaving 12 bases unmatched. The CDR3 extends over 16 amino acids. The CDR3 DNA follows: TGTGCCAGCAGCTCGACCTACGGGGGGGCGCTTTACGAGCAGTACTTC. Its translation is CASSSTYGGALYEQYF.

CDR3 amino acids: CASSPAVLEETQYF. The DNA of the CDR3 is TGTGCCAGCAGCCCCGCTGTTCTGGAAGAGACCCAGTACTTC. The rearrangement uses TRBV9 and TRBJ2-5; the D is unclear. Trimming stripped 4 bases from V and 3 bases from J, with 13 bases between. Germline CDR1 and CDR2: SGDLS and YYNGEE. The CDR3 spans 14 residues.

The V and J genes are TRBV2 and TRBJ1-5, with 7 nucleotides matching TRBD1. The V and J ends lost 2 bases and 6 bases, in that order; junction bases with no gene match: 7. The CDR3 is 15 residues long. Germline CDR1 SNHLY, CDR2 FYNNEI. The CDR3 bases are TGTGCCAGCAGTGAATACAGGGGTTTTGCTCAGCCCCAGCATTTT. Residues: CASSEYRGFAQPQHF.

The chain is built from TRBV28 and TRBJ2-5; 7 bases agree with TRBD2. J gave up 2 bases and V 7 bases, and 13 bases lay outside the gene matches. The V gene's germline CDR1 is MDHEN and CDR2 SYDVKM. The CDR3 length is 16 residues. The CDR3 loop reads CASTRLAGDQQETQYF. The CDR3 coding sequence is TGTGCCAGCACTAGACTAGCCGGCGATCAACAAGAGACCCAGTACTTC. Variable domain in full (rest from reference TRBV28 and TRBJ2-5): DVKVTQSSRYLVKRTGEKVFLECVQDMDHENMFWYRQDPGLGLRLIYFSYDVKMKEKGDIPEGYSVSREKKERFSLILESASTNQTSMYLCASTRLAGDQQETQYFGPGTRLLVL.

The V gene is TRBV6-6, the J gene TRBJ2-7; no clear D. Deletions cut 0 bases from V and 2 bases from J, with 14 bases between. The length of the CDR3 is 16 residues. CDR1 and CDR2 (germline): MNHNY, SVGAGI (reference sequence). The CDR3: CASSYSYEEMAYEQYF. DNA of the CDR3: TGTGCCAGCAGTTACTCTTATGAGGAAATGGCCTACGAGCAGTACTTC.

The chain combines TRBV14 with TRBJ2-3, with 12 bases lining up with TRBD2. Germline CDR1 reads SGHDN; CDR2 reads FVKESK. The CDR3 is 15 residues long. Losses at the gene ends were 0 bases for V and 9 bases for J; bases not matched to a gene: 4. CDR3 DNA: TGTGCCAGCAGCCAAGAGACTAGCGGGAGCGAAACGCAGTATTTT. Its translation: CASSQETSGSETQYF.

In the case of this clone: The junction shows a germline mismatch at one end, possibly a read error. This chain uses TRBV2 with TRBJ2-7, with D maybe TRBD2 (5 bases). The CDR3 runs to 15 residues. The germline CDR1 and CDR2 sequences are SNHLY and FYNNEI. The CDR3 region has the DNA TGTGCCAGCACTGAATCCCCCCTAGCCTCCTACGAGCAGTACTTC. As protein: CASTESPLASYEQYF.

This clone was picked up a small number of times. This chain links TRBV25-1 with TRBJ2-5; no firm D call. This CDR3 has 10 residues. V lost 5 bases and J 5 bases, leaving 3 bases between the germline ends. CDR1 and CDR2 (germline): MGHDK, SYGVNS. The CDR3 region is CASSRETQYF. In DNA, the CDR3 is TGTGCCAGCAGTCGGGAGACCCAGTACTTC.

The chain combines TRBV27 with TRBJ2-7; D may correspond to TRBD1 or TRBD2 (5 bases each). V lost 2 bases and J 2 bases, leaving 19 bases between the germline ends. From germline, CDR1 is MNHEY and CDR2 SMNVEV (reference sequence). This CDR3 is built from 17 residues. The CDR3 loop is CASSLIGGTEPPYEQYF. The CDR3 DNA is TGTGCCAGCAGTTTAATCGGTGGGACCGAGCCCCCCTACGAGCAGTACTTC.

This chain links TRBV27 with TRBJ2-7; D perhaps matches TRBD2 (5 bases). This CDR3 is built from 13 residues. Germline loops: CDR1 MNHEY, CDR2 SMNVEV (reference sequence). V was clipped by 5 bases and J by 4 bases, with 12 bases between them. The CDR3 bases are TGTGCCAGCAGTCCCGACTATTCATACGAGCAGTACTTC. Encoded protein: CASSPDYSYEQYF.

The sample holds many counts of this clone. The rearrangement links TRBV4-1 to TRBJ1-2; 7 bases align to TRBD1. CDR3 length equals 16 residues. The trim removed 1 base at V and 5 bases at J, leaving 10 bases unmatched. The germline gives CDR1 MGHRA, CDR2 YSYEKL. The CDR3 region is CASSQGQGAPSYGYTF. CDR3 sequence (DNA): TGCGCCAGCAGCCAAGGACAGGGAGCGCCTTCATATGGCTACACCTTC.

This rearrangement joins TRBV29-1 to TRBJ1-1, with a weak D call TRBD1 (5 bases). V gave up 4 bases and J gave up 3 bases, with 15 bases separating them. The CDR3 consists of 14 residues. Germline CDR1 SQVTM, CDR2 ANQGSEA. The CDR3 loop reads CSVGPTLGDTEAFF. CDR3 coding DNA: TGCAGCGTTGGTCCGACCTTAGGGGACACTGAAGCTTTCTTT.

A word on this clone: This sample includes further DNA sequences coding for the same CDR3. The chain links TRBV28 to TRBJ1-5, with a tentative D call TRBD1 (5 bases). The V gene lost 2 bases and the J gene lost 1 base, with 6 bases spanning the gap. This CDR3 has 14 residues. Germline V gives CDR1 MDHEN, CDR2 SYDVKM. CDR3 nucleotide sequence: TGTGCCAGCAGTTTAGGGGGGAGCAATCAGCCCCAGCATTTT. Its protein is CASSLGGSNQPQHF.

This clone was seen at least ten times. CDR3 loop: CASSLQANYGYTF. The CDR3 nucleotides are TGTGCCAGTAGCCTACAGGCTAACTATGGCTACACCTTC. The chain recombines TRBV19 with TRBJ1-2, with TRBD1 as a possible D gene (5 bases). CDR1 is LNHDA and CDR2 is SQIVND in the germline V gene (reference sequence). There are 13 residues in the CDR3. Trimming removed 6 bases at V and 0 bases at J, with 8 bases between.

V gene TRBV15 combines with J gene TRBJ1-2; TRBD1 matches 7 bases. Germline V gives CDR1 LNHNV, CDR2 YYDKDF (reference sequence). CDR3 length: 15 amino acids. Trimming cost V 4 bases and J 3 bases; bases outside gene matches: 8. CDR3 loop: CATSIPGQRDYGYTF. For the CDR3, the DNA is TGTGCCACCAGCATACCGGGACAGCGAGACTATGGCTACACCTTC. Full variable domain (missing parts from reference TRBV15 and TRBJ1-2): DAMVIQNPRYQVTQFGKPVTLSCSQTLNHNVMYWYQQKSSQAPKLLFHYYDKDFNNEADTPDNFQSRRPNTSFCFLDIRSPGLGDTAMYLCATSIPGQRDYGYTFGSGTRLTVV.

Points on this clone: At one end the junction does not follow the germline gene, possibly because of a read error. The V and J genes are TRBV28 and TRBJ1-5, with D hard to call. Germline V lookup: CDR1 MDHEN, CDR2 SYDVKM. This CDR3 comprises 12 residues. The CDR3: CASHNALTDLQF. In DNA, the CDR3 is TGTGCCAGCCACAATGCCTTAACGGACCTCCAATTT.

CDR3 in amino acids: CASSVIWTENTEAFF. CDR3 sequence (DNA): TGTGCCAGCAGCGTCATCTGGACGGAGAACACTGAAGCTTTCTTT. This chain uses TRBV4-2 with TRBJ1-1; D is unresolved. Germline CDR1 reads LGHNA; CDR2 reads YNFKEQ. The V gene lost 5 bases and the J gene lost 1 base, with 14 bases spanning the gap. The CDR3 consists of 15 residues.

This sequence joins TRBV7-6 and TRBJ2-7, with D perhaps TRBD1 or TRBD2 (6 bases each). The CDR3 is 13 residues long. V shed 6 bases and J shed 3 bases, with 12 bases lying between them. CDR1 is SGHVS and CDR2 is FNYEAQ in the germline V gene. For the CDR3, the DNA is TGTGCCAGCAGTCCGGGGGCAGGCTACGAGCAGTACTTC. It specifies CASSPGAGYEQYF. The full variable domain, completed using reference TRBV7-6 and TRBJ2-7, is GAGVSQSPRYKVTKRGQDVALRCDPISGHVSLYWYRQALGQGPEFLTYFNYEAQQDKSGLPNDRFSAERPEGSISTLTIQRTEQRDSAMYRCASSPGAGYEQYFGPGTRLTVT.

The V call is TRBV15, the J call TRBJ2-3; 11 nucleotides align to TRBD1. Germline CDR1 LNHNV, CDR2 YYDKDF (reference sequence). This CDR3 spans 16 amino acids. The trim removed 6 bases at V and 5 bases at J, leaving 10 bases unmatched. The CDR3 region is CATSGPDRGLVDTQYF. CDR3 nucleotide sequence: TGTGCCACCAGTGGACCGGACAGGGGGCTTGTAGATACGCAGTATTTT.

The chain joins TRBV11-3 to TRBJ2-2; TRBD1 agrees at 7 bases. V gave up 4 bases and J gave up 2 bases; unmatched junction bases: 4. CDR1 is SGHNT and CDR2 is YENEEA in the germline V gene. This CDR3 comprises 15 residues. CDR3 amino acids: CASSSRDSNTGELFF. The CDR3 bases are TGTGCCAGCAGCTCCCGGGACAGCAACACCGGGGAGCTGTTTTTT.

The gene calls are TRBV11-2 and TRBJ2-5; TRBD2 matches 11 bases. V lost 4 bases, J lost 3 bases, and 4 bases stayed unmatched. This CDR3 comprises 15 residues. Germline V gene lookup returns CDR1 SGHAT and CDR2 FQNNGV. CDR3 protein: CASSSWGLAEETQYF. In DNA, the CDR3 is TGTGCCAGCAGCTCATGGGGACTAGCGGAAGAGACCCAGTACTTC.

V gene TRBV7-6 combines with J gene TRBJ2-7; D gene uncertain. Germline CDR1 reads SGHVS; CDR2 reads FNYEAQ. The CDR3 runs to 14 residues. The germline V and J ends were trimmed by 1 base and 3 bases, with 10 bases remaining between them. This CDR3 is CASSLGGPYYEQYF. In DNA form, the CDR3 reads TGTGCCAGCAGCTTAGGTGGACCCTACTACGAGCAGTACTTC. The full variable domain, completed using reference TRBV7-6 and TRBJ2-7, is GAGVSQSPRYKVTKRGQDVALRCDPISGHVSLYWYRQALGQGPEFLTYFNYEAQQDKSGLPNDRFSAERPEGSISTLTIQRTEQRDSAMYRCASSLGGPYYEQYFGPGTRLTVT.

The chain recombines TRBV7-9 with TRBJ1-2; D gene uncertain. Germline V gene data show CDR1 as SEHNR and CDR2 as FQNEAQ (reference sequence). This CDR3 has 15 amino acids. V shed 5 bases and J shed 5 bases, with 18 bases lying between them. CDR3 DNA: TGTGCCAGCAGCGCGGACCCTGGGCTCCTTTATGGCTACACCTTC. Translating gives CASSADPGLLYGYTF.

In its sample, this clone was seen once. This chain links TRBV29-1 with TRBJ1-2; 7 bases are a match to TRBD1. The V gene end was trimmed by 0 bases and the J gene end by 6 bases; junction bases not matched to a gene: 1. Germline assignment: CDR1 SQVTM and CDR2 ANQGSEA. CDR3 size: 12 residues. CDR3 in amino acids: CSVEETGDGYTF. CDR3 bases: TGCAGCGTTGAAGAAACAGGGGATGGCTACACCTTC.